Following are 9 T cell receptor beta chains from one sample sequenced in a study of Ad26.COV2.S vaccination and SARS-CoV-2 variants (dated by TCRdb to about 2021). The protocol used for the library was the immunoSEQ multiplex PCR assay. The source is immuneACCESS, and TCRdb retained only in-frame sequences with V and J called. Part of the clones is not carried over; for the studies checked, unresolved V genes explain less than half of this, and the remainder is unexplained. The sample includes around 320,000 clones, with about nine tenths observed a single time. Roughly 3.1% of the sample comes from the top ten. Sample treatment or condition, as interpreted from the label and publication: about 20 received Ad26.COV2.S at low or high dose, single or two shots; about 5 received placebo; per-sample allocation not given. For vaccine and placebo recipients, the sequenced repertoires came from samples collected on day 63 after the first injection.

This sample comprised peripheral blood, obtained in a trial of Ad26.COV2.S vaccine versus placebo. The source of these receptors is a person aged 18-60 years who received the Ad26.COV2.S COVID-19 vaccine or a placebo.

V is TRBV21-1 and J is TRBJ2-5; the table's D gene call, TRBD2, was not cross checked with the DNA. TRBV21-1 has pseudogene status. The CDR3 has 11 amino acids. The DNA of the CDR3 is TGTGCCAGCAGCTTTCAAGAGTCCCAGTACTTC. Amino acids: CASSFQESQYF.

The J gene is TRBJ1-5, the V gene TRBV27; a weak D match, TRBD1 (5 bases). The V gene lost 6 bases and the J gene lost 5 bases, with 17 bases spanning the gap. The length of the CDR3 is 15 residues. Germline V gene sequence: CDR1 MNHEY, CDR2 SMNVEV (reference sequence). CDR3 residues: CASSRTGQTDQPQHF. CDR3 coding DNA: TGTGCCAGCAGCCGGACCGGACAAACCGATCAGCCCCAGCATTTT.

J is TRBJ2-5 and V is TRBV5-1, with TRBD2 identical over 7 bases. CDR3 length: 15 residues. Germline V CDR1 and CDR2: SGHRS, YFSETQ. Losses at the gene ends were 0 bases for V and 2 bases for J; bases not matched to a gene: 4. DNA for the CDR3: TGCGCCAGCAGCTTGGCTTCTAGCGGTCAAGAGACCCAGTACTTC. Translating gives CASSLASSGQETQYF.

The chain has TRBV12-5 and TRBJ1-1; D gene ambiguous. This CDR3 contains 13 residues. From germline, CDR1 is LGHNT and CDR2 FRNRAP. V was shortened by 0 bases and J by 7 bases, with 9 bases between the two germline ends. DNA for the CDR3: TGTGCTAGTGGTTTGGTAGTGGGCAGTGAAGCTTTCTTT. The encoded protein is CASGLVVGSEAFF.

The chain joins TRBV6-6 to TRBJ2-2; D unresolved. The CDR3 has 13 amino acids. Germline CDR1 reads MNHNY; CDR2 reads SVGAGI (reference sequence). Trimming took off 6 bases at V and 1 base at J, with 6 bases between the two ends. CDR3 DNA: TGTGCCAGCAGCTTACTGAACACCGGGGAGCTGTTTTTT. Amino acids: CASSLLNTGELFF.

This clone has just a few counts. This chain joins TRBV14 and TRBJ2-4, with a tentative D call TRBD1 (6 bases). CDR3 length equals 14 residues. V was cut by 6 bases and J by 4 bases, with 13 bases left in between. Germline values: CDR1 SGHDN, CDR2 FVKESK. The CDR3: CASREDSKKNIQYF. CDR3 in DNA: TGTGCCAGCAGAGAGGACAGTAAAAAAAACATTCAGTACTTC. The complete variable domain, with remaining parts taken from reference TRBV14 and TRBJ2-4, reads EAGVTQFPSHSVIEKGQTVTLRCDPISGHDNLYWYRRVMGKEIKFLLHFVKESKQDESGMPNNRFLAERTGGTYSTLKVQPAELEDSGVYFCASREDSKKNIQYFGAGTRLSVL.

The chain combines TRBV30 with TRBJ2-7; 8 bases fit TRBD2. V lost 3 bases to trimming and J lost 1 base; unmatched junction nucleotides: 5. CDR1 is GTSNPN and CDR2 is SVGIG in the germline V gene (reference sequence). This CDR3 spans 14 amino acids. CDR3 in amino acids: CAWRDSGASYEQYF. The CDR3 coding sequence is TGTGCCTGGAGAGATAGCGGGGCTTCCTACGAGCAGTACTTC.

This chain connects TRBV2 to TRBJ2-5; TRBD2 agrees at 10 bases. The ends lost 8 bases at V and 3 bases at J; junction bases unmatched: 6. The CDR3 has 14 residues. CDR1 and CDR2 (germline): SNHLY, FYNNEI. CDR3 bases: TGTGCCAGCTCCGGGACTAGCGTTAAAGAGACCCAGTACTTC. Residues: CASSGTSVKETQYF.

The chain combines TRBV5-1 with TRBJ1-2, with D tentatively TRBD1 (6 bases). The CDR3 runs to 16 residues. V was trimmed by 4 bases and J by 3 bases, leaving 19 bases between them. The V gene's germline CDR1 is SGHRS and CDR2 YFSETQ. CDR3: CASSPQSQGLHYGYTF. The CDR3 nucleotides read TGCGCCAGCAGCCCACAGAGCCAGGGGCTCCACTATGGCTACACCTTC.